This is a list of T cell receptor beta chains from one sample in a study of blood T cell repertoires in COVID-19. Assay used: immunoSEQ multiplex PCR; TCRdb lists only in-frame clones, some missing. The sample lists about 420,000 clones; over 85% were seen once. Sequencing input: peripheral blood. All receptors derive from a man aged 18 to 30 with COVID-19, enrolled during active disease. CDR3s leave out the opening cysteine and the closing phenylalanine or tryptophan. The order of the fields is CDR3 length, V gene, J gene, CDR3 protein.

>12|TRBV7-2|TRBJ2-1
ASSRSGGNNEQF
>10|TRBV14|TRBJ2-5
ASGSSGGTQY
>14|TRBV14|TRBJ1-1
ASSQVTGGWNTEAF
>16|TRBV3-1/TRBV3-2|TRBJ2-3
ASSPVLGTSGEKDTQY
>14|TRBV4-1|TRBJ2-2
ASSQDSGSFIGELF
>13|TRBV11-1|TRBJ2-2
ASSLEARGTGELF
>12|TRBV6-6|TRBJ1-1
ASSYASVGTEAF
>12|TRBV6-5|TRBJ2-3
ASSLAGNTDTQY
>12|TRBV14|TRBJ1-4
ASSQGQFNEKLF
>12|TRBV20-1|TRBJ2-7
SASLWEGEDEQY
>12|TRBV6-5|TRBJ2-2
ASNPDGRAGELF
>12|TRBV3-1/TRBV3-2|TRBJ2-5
ASSPGGGLETQY
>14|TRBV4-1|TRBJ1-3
ASSQDKAGSGNTIY
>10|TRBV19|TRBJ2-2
ASKRDDGELF
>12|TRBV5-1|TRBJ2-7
ASSPSAGPYEQY
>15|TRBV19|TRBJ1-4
ASSQLPGQILNEKLF
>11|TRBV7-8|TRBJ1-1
ASSPNLRGEAF
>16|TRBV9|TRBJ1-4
ASSVAGGGASPNEKLF
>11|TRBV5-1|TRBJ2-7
ASSPGVTYEQY
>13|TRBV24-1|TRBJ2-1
ATSDFNTGVDEQF
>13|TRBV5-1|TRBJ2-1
ASSHPSGRGNEQF
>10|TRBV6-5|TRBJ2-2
ASRRANGELF
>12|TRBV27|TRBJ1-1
ASSSPGGGTEAF
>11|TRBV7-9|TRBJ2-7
ASSWREGNEQY
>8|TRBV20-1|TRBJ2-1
SVFRNEQF
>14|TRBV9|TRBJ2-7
ASSVDGRVNSYEQY
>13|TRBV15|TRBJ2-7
ATSRDRGSGYEQY
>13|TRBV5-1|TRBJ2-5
ASSLRHAEEETQY
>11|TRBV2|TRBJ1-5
ASSRDSNHPQH
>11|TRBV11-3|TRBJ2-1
ASSFATGDEQF
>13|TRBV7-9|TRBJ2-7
ASSPSGTGNYEQY
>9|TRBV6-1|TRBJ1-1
ASRFDTEAF
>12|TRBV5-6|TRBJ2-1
ASSPDRKINEQF
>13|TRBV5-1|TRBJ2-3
ASSLRLAASDTQY
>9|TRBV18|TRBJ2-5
ASSPRETQY
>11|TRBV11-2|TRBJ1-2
ASSPGGTHGYT
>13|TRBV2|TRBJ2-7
ASKLRDRGAYEQY
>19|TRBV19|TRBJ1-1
ASSITRLGQGNLKMNTEAF
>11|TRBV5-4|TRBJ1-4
ASSITGNEKLF
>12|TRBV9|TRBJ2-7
ASSVEGSGYEQY
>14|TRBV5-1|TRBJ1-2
ASSLDAQGIFNGYT
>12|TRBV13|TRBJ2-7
ASSPRQPSYEQY
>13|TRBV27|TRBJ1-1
ASSGYKGLNTEAF
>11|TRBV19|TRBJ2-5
ASSQGIQETQY
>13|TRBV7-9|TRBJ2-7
ASSQTTVFPYEQY
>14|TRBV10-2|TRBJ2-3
ASSKTSGRGTDTQY
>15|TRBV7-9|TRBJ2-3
ASSLGWRVLTTDTQY
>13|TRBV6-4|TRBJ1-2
ASSDRGNSNYGYT
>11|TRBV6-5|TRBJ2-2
ATQTANTGELF
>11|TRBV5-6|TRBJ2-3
ASSRSGVGTQY
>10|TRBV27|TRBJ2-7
ASSYSGDEQY